This T cell receptor (beta chain) was recorded in a study of CD8+CD57+ T cells in acquired aplastic anemia (dated by TCRdb to the late 2010s). Context from the whole study: A mean of around 3 ug of DNA, ranging from roughly 0.2 to 30 ug, was extracted from sorted CD4+ and CD8+ cells. A CD8+CD57+ expansion meant a frequency higher than the mean frequency seen in healthy subjects.

The patients picked for sequencing were ones in whom flow cytometry had shown an expansion of CD8+CD57+ cells. All patients had severe acquired aplastic anemia diagnosed by International Study of Aplastic Anemia and Agranulocytosis and Camitta criteria. No patient had received any therapy when blood was sampled. TCR repertoires of sorted CD4+ and CD8+ blood T cells from severe aplastic anemia patients and healthy subjects were deep-sequenced in the study. Patients were enrolled under clinicaltrials.gov protocols 00001620, 01623167, 00001397, 00071045, 00081523 and 00961064 in the USA. Ficoll-Paque density gradient centrifugation was used to isolate peripheral blood mononuclear cells. Before DNA extraction, CD4+ and CD8+ T cells were sorted by FACS or by magnetic beads. The V end gives up 6 bases and the J end 4 bases, leaving 6 bases in the junction not matched to a gene. Reading the germline V gene gives CDR1 SQVTM and CDR2 ANQGSEA. From the cysteine through the phenylalanine, the CDR3 covers 13 amino acids. The entry retains the CDR3 DNA only, 39 bases that are in frame from base 1.

Genomic DNA served as template for TCR beta VDJ combination and CDR3 sequence profiling. TCR repertoire sequencing was run on an Illumina HiSeq 2000. Regarding the original processing steps: Repertoire assessment relied on Simpson's diversity index, CDR3 size and DJ length profiles, and TRBV/TRBJ rearrangement plots. Whichever DNA sequence was most abundant in the deep sequencing data was defined as the immunodominant clone. CDR3 amino acid sequences were checked for sharing between subjects and were compared against published repertoires and the VDJdb database. TCRdb reworked the public reads: Q25 trimming with fastp, MiXCR clone assembly, productive beta chains retained. Under each unique CDR3 protein, matching rows form one entry showing the most common genes and DNA. V and J calls and clone size were set by TCRdb, not the authors. Here the sample has some 180,000 distinct CDR3 sequences; 48% occur a single time. About an eighth of the sample lies in the top ten.

Study-level results and caveats: Patients and healthy controls showed no significant difference in CD8+ Simpson's diversity (P=0.060). Around 27 CD8+ CDR3 sequences were shared between patients and controls but appeared highly expressed in patients and within their immunodominant clones.

The table lists this clonotype with a few counts. This clone's antigen is unknown. No base quality information exists; no much larger clone differs at one position. The origin of this receptor is a human donor with aplastic anemia. The sequenced material came from sorted CD4+, CD8+, or CD8+CD57+ T cells (not recorded which) from PBMCs. Here the chain combines TRBV29-1 and TRBJ2-1; TRBD1 matches 7 bases in the middle. The nucleotide sequence reads TGCAGCGTCGACCCGGGACAGTACAATGAGCAGTTCTTC. This codes for CSVDPGQYNEQFF.